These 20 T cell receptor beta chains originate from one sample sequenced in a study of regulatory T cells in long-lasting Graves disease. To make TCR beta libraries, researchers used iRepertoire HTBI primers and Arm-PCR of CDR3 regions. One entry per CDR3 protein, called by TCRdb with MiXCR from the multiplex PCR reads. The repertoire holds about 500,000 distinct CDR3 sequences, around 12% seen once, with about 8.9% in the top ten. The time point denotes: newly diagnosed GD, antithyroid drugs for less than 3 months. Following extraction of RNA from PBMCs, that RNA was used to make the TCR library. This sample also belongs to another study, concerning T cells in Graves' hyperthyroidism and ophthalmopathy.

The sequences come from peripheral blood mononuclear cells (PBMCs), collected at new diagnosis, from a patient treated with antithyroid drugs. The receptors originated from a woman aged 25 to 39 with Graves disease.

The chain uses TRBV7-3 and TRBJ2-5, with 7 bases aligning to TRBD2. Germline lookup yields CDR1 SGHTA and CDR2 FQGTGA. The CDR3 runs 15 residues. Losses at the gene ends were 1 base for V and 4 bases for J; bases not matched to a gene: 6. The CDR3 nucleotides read TGTGCCAGCAGCTTAATTAGCGGGCGCGGAGAGACCCAGTACTTC. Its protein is CASSLISGRGETQYF.

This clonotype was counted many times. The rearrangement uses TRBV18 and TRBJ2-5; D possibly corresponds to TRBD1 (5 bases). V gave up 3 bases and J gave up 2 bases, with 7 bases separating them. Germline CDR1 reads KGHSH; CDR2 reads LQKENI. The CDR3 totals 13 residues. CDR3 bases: TGTGCCAGCTCACCGGGGCTTCAAGAGACCCAGTACTTC. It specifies CASSPGLQETQYF.

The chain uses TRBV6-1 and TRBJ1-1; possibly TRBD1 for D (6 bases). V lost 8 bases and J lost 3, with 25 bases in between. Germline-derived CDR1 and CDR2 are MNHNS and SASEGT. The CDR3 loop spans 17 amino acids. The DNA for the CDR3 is TGTGCCAGCTCAATTCAGGGGATGTGGAAGCGGCACACTGAAGCTTTCTTT. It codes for CASSIQGMWKRHTEAFF.

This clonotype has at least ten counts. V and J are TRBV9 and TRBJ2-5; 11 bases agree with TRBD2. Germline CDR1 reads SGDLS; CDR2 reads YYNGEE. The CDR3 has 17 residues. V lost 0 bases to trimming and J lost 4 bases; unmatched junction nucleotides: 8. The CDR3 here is CASSVAVTSGRRETQYF. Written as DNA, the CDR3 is TGTGCCAGCAGCGTAGCAGTTACTAGCGGGAGAAGAGAGACCCAGTACTTC.

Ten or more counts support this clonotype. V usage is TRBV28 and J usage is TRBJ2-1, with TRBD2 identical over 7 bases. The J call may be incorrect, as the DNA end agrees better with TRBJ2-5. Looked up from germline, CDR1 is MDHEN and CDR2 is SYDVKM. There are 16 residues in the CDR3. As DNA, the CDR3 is TGTGCCAGCAGTTTAGGTTTCCGCGGGAGAGAAGAGACCCAGTACTTC. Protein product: CASSLGFRGREETQYF.

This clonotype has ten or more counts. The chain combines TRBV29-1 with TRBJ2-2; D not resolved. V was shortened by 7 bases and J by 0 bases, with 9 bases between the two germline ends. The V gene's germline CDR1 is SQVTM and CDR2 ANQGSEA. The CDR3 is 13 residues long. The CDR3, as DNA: TGCAGCGACATAGTACCGAACACCGGGGAGCTGTTTTTT. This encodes CSDIVPNTGELFF.

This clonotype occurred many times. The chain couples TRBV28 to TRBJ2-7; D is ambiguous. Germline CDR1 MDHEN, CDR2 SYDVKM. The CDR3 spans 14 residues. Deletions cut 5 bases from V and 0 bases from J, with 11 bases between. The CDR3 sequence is CASSITVTSYEQYF. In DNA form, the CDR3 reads TGTGCCAGCAGTATCACAGTTACCTCCTACGAGCAGTACTTC.

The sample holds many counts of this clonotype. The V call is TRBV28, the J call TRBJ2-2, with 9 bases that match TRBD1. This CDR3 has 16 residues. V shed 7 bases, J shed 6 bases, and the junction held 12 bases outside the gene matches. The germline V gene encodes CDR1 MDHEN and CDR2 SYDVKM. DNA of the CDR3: TGTGCCAGCAACCTAGAGGGACAGGGATACTCCGGGGAGCTGTTTTTT. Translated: CASNLEGQGYSGELFF.

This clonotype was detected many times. The CDR3 DNA sequence: TGTGCCAGCAGCCAAGGGCGGGGGAGGACTGGAAACACCATATATTTT. Its translation is CASSQGRGRTGNTIYF. The chain carries TRBV3-1 and TRBJ1-3, with D possibly TRBD1 on 5 matching bases. Trimming removed 1 base at V and 2 bases at J, with 12 bases between. The germline V gene has CDR1 LGHDT and CDR2 YNNKEL (reference sequence). This CDR3 spans 16 amino acids.

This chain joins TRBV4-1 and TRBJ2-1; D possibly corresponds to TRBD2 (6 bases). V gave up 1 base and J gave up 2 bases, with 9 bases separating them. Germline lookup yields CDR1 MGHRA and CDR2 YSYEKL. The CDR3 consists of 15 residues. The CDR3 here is CASSQGRAAYNEQFF. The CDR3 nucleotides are TGCGCCAGCAGCCAAGGGAGGGCCGCCTACAATGAGCAGTTCTTC.

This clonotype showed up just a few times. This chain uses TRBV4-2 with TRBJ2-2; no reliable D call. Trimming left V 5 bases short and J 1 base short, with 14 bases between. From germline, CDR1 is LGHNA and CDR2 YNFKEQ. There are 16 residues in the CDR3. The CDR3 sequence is CASSSGGRLNTGELFF. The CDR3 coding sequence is TGTGCCAGCAGCTCGGGTGGCAGGCTGAACACCGGGGAGCTGTTTTTT.

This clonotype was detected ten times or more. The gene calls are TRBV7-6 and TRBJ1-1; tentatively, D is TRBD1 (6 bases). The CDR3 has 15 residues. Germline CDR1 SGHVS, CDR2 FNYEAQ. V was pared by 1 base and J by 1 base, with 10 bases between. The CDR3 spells CASSLVRGTNTEAFF. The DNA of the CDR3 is TGTGCCAGCAGCTTAGTTAGGGGGACGAACACTGAAGCTTTCTTT.

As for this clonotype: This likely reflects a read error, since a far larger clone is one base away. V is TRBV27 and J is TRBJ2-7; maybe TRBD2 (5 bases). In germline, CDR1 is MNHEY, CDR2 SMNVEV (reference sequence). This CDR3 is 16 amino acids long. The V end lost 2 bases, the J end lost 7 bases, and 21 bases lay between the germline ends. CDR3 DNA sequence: TGTGCCAGCAGTTTAGGATCCCCGGGATCTAGGAATGAGCAGTACTTC. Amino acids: CASSLGSPGSRNEQYF.

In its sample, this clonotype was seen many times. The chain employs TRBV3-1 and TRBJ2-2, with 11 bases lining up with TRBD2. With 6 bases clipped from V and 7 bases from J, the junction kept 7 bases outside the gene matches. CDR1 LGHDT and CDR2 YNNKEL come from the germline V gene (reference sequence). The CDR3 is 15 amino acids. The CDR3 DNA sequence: TGTGCCAGCAGTCTACTAGCGGGAGTGGTCGGGGAGCTGTTTTTT. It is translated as CASSLLAGVVGELFF.

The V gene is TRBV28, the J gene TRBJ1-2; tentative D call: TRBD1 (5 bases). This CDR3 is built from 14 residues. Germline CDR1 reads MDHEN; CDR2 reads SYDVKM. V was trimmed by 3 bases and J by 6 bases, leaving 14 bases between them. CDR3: CASSFHRRGDGYTF. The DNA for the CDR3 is TGTGCCAGCAGTTTTCATAGGAGAGGGGATGGCTACACCTTC.

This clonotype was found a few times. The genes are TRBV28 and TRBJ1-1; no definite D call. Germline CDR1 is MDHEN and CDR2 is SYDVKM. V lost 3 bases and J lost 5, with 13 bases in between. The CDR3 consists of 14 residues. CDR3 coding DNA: TGTGCCAGCAGTTTGGTCGGAAAGTCGACTGAAGCTTTCTTT. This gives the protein CASSLVGKSTEAFF. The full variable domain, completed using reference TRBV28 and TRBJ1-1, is DVKVTQSSRYLVKRTGEKVFLECVQDMDHENMFWYRQDPGLGLRLIYFSYDVKMKEKGDIPEGYSVSREKKERFSLILESASTNQTSMYLCASSLVGKSTEAFFGQGTRLTVV.

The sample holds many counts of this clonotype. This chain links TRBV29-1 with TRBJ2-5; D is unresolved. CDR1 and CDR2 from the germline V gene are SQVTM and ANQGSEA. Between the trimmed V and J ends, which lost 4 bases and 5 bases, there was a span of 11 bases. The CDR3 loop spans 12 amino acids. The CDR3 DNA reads TGCAGCGTTGGATTCGGGTTCGAGACCCAGTACTTC. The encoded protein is CSVGFGFETQYF.

DNA for the CDR3: TGTGCCAGCAACAGGGGGGTAGACACAGATACGCAGTATTTT. It specifies CASNRGVDTDTQYF. The rearrangement links TRBV19 to TRBJ2-3; TRBD1 agrees at 8 bases. The CDR3 totals 14 residues. J was trimmed by 2 bases and V by 9 bases; bases with no gene match: 7. CDR1 is LNHDA and CDR2 is SQIVND in the germline V gene (reference sequence).

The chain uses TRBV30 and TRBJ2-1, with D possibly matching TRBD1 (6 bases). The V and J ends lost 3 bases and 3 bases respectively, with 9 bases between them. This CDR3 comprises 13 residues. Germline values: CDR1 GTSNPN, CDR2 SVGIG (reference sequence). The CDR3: CAWRQGLYNEQFF. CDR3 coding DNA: TGTGCCTGGAGGCAGGGGCTCTACAATGAGCAGTTCTTC.

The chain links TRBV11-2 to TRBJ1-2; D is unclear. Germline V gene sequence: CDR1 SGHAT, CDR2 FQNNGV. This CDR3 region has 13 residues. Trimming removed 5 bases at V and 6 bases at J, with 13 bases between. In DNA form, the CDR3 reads TGTGCCAGCAGCCTCGCCGGTCGGGATGGCTACACCTTC. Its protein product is CASSLAGRDGYTF.